The 18 T cell receptor beta chains in this list originate from one sample, sequenced in a study of control samples from healthy donors and cancer patients. Clones were sequenced by immunoSEQ multiplex PCR, and TCRdb holds only the in-frame ones, with some missing. The sample has 200,000 to 250,000 clones; around 94% are singletons. Sequenced input: blood. The receptors come from a middle-aged man in good health.

The V call is TRBV3-1 (or the pseudogene TRBV3-2), the J call TRBJ1-5; D possibly corresponds to TRBD1 (5 bases). This CDR3 has 17 amino acids. V lost 4 bases, J lost 3 bases, and 19 bases lay in between. The germline gives CDR1 LGHDT, CDR2 YNNKEL (reference sequence). In DNA, the CDR3 is TGTGCCAGCAGCCCCGGACGGCTCTTAGGGGTCAATCAGCCCCAGCATTTT. Protein sequence: CASSPGRLLGVNQPQHF.

This clone appeared a few times. The chain has TRBV19 and TRBJ1-5, with D possibly being TRBD1 (5 bases). Trimming shortened V by 4 bases and J by 7 bases, and 20 bases separated the two germline ends. Germline V lookup: CDR1 LNHDA, CDR2 SQIVND (reference sequence). The CDR3 sequence is 16 residues long. Written as DNA, the CDR3 is TGTGCCAGTAGTAGGGGGACCGCCAAAGCAGGGCAGCCCCAGCATTTT. It specifies CASSRGTAKAGQPQHF.

The chain joins TRBV30 to TRBJ2-7; 9 positions match TRBD1. There are 13 residues in the CDR3. The V and J ends lost 8 bases and 5 bases, in that order; junction bases with no gene match: 10. Germline V CDR1 and CDR2: GTSNPN, SVGIG (reference sequence). For the CDR3, the DNA is TGTGCCCGTTCCTCCGGACAGGGGAACGAGCAGTACTTC. Translated, it gives CARSSGQGNEQYF.

CDR3 amino acids: CASSPGRGDYGYTF. CDR3 in DNA: TGCGCCAGCTCGCCGGGCAGGGGGGACTATGGCTACACCTTC. The chain recombines TRBV4-1 with TRBJ1-2, with 7 bases aligning to TRBD1. Germline CDR1 and CDR2: MGHRA and YSYEKL. The CDR3 is made up of 14 amino acids. With V trimmed by 8 bases and J by 3 bases, 9 bases remained unmatched.

The chain combines TRBV4-3 with TRBJ2-4; D is unclear. V lost 1 base and J lost 0, with 10 bases in between. Germline CDR1 LGHNA, CDR2 YSLEER. The CDR3 runs 16 residues. As DNA, the CDR3 is TGCGCCAGCAGCCAAGGCTCTCCGGGAGCCAAAAACATTCAGTACTTC. Its translation: CASSQGSPGAKNIQYF.

The chain couples TRBV6-6 to TRBJ1-1; D is unclear. The CDR3 length is 13 residues. V was pared by 2 bases and J by 3 bases, with 7 bases between. Germline V CDR1 and CDR2: MNHNY, SVGAGI (reference sequence). In DNA form, the CDR3 reads TGTGCCAGCAGTTACGTATGGGACACTGAAGCTTTCTTT. Translation gives CASSYVWDTEAFF.

The chain couples TRBV5-4 to TRBJ2-7; tentatively, D is TRBD1 (6 bases). V was cut by 4 bases and J by 0 bases, with 14 bases left in between. The CDR3 spans 15 residues. CDR1 and CDR2 (germline): SGHNT, YYREEE (reference sequence). CDR3 region: CASSRTVDSSYEQYF. The CDR3 coding sequence is TGTGCCAGCAGCCGGACAGTAGATAGCTCCTACGAGCAGTACTTC.

The chain recombines TRBV7-2 with TRBJ1-1; no definite D call. CDR1 SGHTA and CDR2 FQGNSA come from the germline V gene. The CDR3 sequence is 13 residues long. V gave up 4 bases and J gave up 6 bases, with 12 bases separating them. CDR3 sequence reads: CASSYLTWAEAFF. Written as DNA, the CDR3 is TGTGCCAGCAGCTACTTGACTTGGGCTGAAGCTTTCTTT.

CDR3 nucleotide sequence: TGTGCCAGCAGCGAGTGGGGCCGGGACGGCGGCCAGGGCTACACCTTC. Its protein product is CASSEWGRDGGQGYTF. The genes are TRBV9 and TRBJ1-2; the D gene is possibly TRBD1 (5 bases). Trimming stripped 3 bases from V and 8 bases from J, with 23 bases between. The CDR3 loop spans 16 amino acids. Germline V gene data show CDR1 as SGDLS and CDR2 as YYNGEE.

This clone was counted once. This chain joins TRBV6-5 and TRBJ2-5; D is undetermined. The V end lost 5 bases, the J end lost 0 bases, and 7 bases lay between the germline ends. In germline, CDR1 is MNHEY, CDR2 SVGAGI. The CDR3 has 13 residues. CDR3 bases: TGTGCCAGCAGTCGGTCGTACCAAGAGACCCAGTACTTC. Translated, it gives CASSRSYQETQYF.

V gene TRBV6-5 combines with J gene TRBJ2-7, with 9 bases matching TRBD1. CDR1 is MNHEY and CDR2 is SVGAGI in the germline V gene. V gave up 2 bases and J gave up 2 bases; unmatched junction bases: 7. There are 16 residues in the CDR3. CDR3 residues: CASSYAGQGNTYEQYF. The CDR3 nucleotides are TGTGCCAGCAGTTACGCGGGACAGGGTAACACCTACGAGCAGTACTTC.

The chain couples TRBV3-1 (or the pseudogene TRBV3-2) to TRBJ1-1; tentative D call: TRBD1 (6 bases). V lost 2 bases and J lost 4, with 11 bases in between. The CDR3 totals 14 residues. In germline, CDR1 is LGHDT, CDR2 YNNKEL (reference sequence). The CDR3 DNA is TGTGCCAGCAGCCAACTGGGGGCGGGCACTGAAGCTTTCTTT. The encoded protein is CASSQLGAGTEAFF.

The chain carries TRBV19 and TRBJ1-3, with 7 bases matching TRBD1. Per the germline V gene, CDR1 is LNHDA and CDR2 is SQIVND (reference sequence). The CDR3 loop spans 15 amino acids. Germline trimming cut 5 bases from V and 0 bases from J; bases unmatched to any gene: 4. This CDR3 is CASSRQGLSGNTIYF. CDR3 nucleotides: TGTGCCAGTAGTCGACAGGGCCTCTCTGGAAACACCATATATTTT. Drawing the rest from reference TRBV19 and TRBJ1-3, the complete variable domain is DGGITQSPKYLFRKEGQNVTLSCEQNLNHDAMYWYRQDPGQGLRLIYYSQIVNDFQKGDIAEGYSVSREKKESFPLTVTSAQKNPTAFYLCASSRQGLSGNTIYFGEGSWLTVV.

The genes are TRBV28 and TRBJ2-1; 11 nucleotides line up with TRBD1. In germline, CDR1 is MDHEN, CDR2 SYDVKM. The CDR3 is 17 amino acids. Trimming at V came to 7 bases and at J to 6 bases, leaving 14 bases not matched to a gene. CDR3: CASTLKTGTGGRNEQFF. DNA for the CDR3: TGTGCCAGCACCCTAAAAACCGGGACAGGGGGACGCAATGAGCAGTTCTTC.

J is TRBJ2-3 and V is TRBV11-2; TRBD2 might be the D (6 bases). Germline CDR1 is SGHAT and CDR2 is FQNNGV. V gave up 5 bases and J gave up 1 base, with 10 bases separating them. This CDR3 contains 14 residues. The CDR3 here is CASSDPGGTDTQYF. The CDR3 DNA is TGTGCCAGCAGCGACCCGGGAGGCACAGATACGCAGTATTTT. Supplemented by reference TRBV11-2 and TRBJ2-3, the full variable domain reads EAGVAQSPRYKIIEKRQSVAFWCNPISGHATLYWYQQILGQGPKLLIQFQNNGVVDDSQLPKDRFSAERLKGVDSTLKIQPAKLEDSAVYLCASSDPGGTDTQYFGPGTRLTVL.

The chain is built from TRBV18 and TRBJ2-1; tentatively, D is TRBD1 (6 bases). V dropped 6 bases and J dropped 15 bases, with 15 bases sitting between them. The CDR3 extends over 11 amino acids. Germline CDR1 is KGHSH and CDR2 is LQKENI. CDR3 in DNA: TGTGCCAGCTCCCCGGGGACACTGTCGTTCTTC. Protein product: CASSPGTLSFF.

The J gene is TRBJ1-5, the V gene TRBV30; D is uncertain. CDR1 and CDR2 from the germline V gene are GTSNPN and SVGIG (reference sequence). Trimming removed 3 bases from V and 10 bases from J, with 13 bases in between. The CDR3 length is 12 residues. The CDR3 loop is CAWSLTEGPQHF. The CDR3 DNA reads TGTGCCTGGAGCCTAACGGAAGGCCCCCAGCATTTT.

The chain employs TRBV15 and TRBJ2-3; 8 bases line up with TRBD2. CDR3 size: 14 residues. Germline assignment: CDR1 LNHNV and CDR2 YYDKDF (reference sequence). Trimming took 3 bases from V and 6 from J; bases not matched to a gene: 5. This CDR3 reads CATSRDASGDTQYF. The CDR3, as DNA: TGTGCCACCAGCAGGGATGCTAGCGGGGATACGCAGTATTTT.